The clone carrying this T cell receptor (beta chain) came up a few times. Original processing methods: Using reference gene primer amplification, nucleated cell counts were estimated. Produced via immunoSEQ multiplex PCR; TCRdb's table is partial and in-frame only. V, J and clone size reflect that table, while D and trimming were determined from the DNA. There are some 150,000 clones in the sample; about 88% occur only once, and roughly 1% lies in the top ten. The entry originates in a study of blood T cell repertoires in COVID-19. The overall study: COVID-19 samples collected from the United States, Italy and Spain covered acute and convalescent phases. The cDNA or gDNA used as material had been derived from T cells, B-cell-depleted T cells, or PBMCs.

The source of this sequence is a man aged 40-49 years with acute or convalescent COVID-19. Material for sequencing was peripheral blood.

DNA for the CDR3: TGTGCCATCAGTGAGTCCCAGGGAAGGGAGCTGTTTTTT. Protein product: CAISESQGRELFF. V usage is TRBV10-3 and J usage is TRBJ2-2; D is perhaps TRBD1 (5 bases). Trimming took off 0 bases at V and 9 bases at J, with 8 bases between the two ends. The CDR3 is made up of 13 amino acids. Germline CDR1 ENHRY, CDR2 SYGVKD.